The rows below give T cell receptor beta chains drawn from one sample of a study of shared clonotypes between healthy human individuals. Libraries were prepared by immunoSEQ multiplex PCR; TCRdb keeps only in-frame clonotypes and omits some of them. The profile shows around 1.6 million clones, 95% to 99% of them singletons. Material for sequencing was naive CD4+ T cells sorted from blood. Receptors were obtained from a man aged 25 to 40 in good health. The CDR3 runs from the conserved cysteine through the conserved F or W. D genes are given only for firm matches. Clone size, where shown, is once, few, many, or a class for clones that have expanded.

J | size | D | V | CDR3 | DNA
TRBJ2-1 | . | TRBD2 | TRBV7-2 | CASSRTSGRAKISDEQFF | TGTGCCAGCAGCCGGACTAGCGGGAGGGCCAAAATCTCTGATGAGCAGTTCTTC
TRBJ2-2 | once | . | TRBV10-3 | CATRDTIRQAFTGELFF | TGTGCCACTCGAGATACCATTAGACAGGCCTTCACCGGGGAGCTGTTTTTT
TRBJ2-5 | . | . | TRBV4-3 | CASSRATGRGETQYF | TGCGCCAGCAGCCGCGCTACAGGGCGAGGAGAGACCCAGTACTTC
TRBJ1-4 | . | . | TRBV28 | CASSLFQGSFYEKLFF | TGTGCCAGCAGTTTATTTCAGGGAAGTTTCTACGAAAAACTGTTTTTT
TRBJ2-2 | . | . | TRBV14 | CASSQEPLKTGELFF | TGTGCCAGCAGCCAAGAGCCACTCAAAACCGGGGAGCTGTTTTTT
TRBJ2-5 | once | TRBD2 | TRBV5-4 | CASSPPGLAGEVLKETQYF | TGTGCCAGCAGCCCCCCCGGCCTAGCGGGAGAGGTTTTAAAAGAGACCCAGTACTTC
TRBJ2-7 | . | TRBD2 | TRBV7-8 | CASSLVGLAVYEQYF | TGTGCCAGCAGCTTAGTGGGACTAGCGGTTTACGAGCAGTACTTC
TRBJ2-2 | . | TRBD1 | TRBV5-1 | CASSLRGQANTGELFF | TGCGCCAGCAGCTTGAGGGGACAGGCGAACACCGGGGAGCTGTTTTTT
TRBJ2-1 | . | . | TRBV15 | CATSRDSSSYNEQFF | TGTGCCACCAGCAGGGACAGTAGCTCCTACAATGAGCAGTTCTTC
TRBJ1-1 | once | TRBD1 | TRBV9 | CASSPTGGGDRTEAFF | TGTGCCAGCAGCCCGACAGGGGGCGGAGATAGAACTGAAGCTTTCTTT
TRBJ2-7 | . | TRBD1 | TRBV28 | CASSLSGQGFEDEQYF | TGTGCCAGCAGTTTATCGGGACAGGGATTCGAGGACGAGCAGTACTTC
TRBJ1-2 | . | TRBD1 | TRBV5-4 | CASSYRTGGGYTF | TGTGCCAGCAGCTACCGGACAGGAGGGGGCTACACCTTC
TRBJ2-7 | . | TRBD1 | TRBV5-5 | CASSGGTGFEQYF | TGTGCCAGCAGCGGCGGGACAGGGTTCGAGCAGTACTTC
TRBJ2-7 | . | . | TRBV7-6 | CASSLGTGKNEQYF | TGTGCCAGCAGCTTAGGAACCGGGAAAAACGAGCAGTACTTC
TRBJ2-5 | . | . | TRBV7-2 | CANSRGTQETQYF | TGTGCCAACAGCAGGGGTACCCAAGAGACCCAGTACTTC
TRBJ2-3 | . | . | TRBV4-3 | CASSQVLKDTQYF | TGCGCCAGCAGCCAAGTTCTAAAAGATACGCAGTATTTT
TRBJ2-6 | . | . | TRBV9 | CASSYGYRSGANVLTF | TGTGCCAGCAGCTACGGATACAGATCTGGGGCCAACGTCCTGACTTTC
TRBJ2-1 | once | TRBD1 | TRBV5-4 | CASSWGTGGGKTDNEQFF | TGTGCCAGCAGCTGGGGGACAGGGGGCGGAAAGACAGACAATGAGCAGTTCTTC
TRBJ2-2 | once | . | TRBV9 | CASSVVASSGSNTGELFF | TGTGCCAGCAGCGTAGTAGCTTCCAGCGGGTCGAACACCGGGGAGCTGTTTTTT
TRBJ1-1 | . | . | TRBV7-9 | CASSLAGRGTEAFF | TGTGCCAGCAGCTTAGCGGGGAGGGGCACTGAAGCTTTCTTT
TRBJ1-1 | . | . | TRBV5-1 | CASSPGATNTEAFF | TGCGCCAGCAGCCCAGGGGCCACGAACACTGAAGCTTTCTTT
TRBJ2-5 | . | TRBD1 | TRBV18 | CASSPLNPTRTGGANWKETQYF | TGTGCCAGCTCACCACTCAATCCAACAAGGACAGGGGGCGCGAATTGGAAAGAGACCCAGTACTTC
TRBJ1-5 | once | TRBD1 | TRBV5-4 | CASSKQGQPQHF | TGTGCCAGCAGCAAACAGGGGCAGCCCCAGCATTTT
TRBJ1-4 | . | . | TRBV7-9 | CASSSAGVIEKLFF | TGTGCCAGCAGCTCCGCAGGGGTAATCGAAAAACTGTTTTTT
TRBJ2-7 | . | . | TRBV30 | CAWSVVRVPEGQYF | TGTGCCTGGAGTGTAGTAAGGGTACCTGAGGGGCAGTACTTC
TRBJ2-3 | . | TRBD2 | TRBV7-2 | CASSYSGSVDTQYF | TGTGCCAGCAGCTATAGCGGGAGTGTTGATACGCAGTATTTT
TRBJ2-1 | once | . | TRBV7-2 | CASSLVLGNEQFF | TGTGCCAGCAGCTTAGTACTCGGCAATGAGCAGTTCTTC
TRBJ1-2 | . | . | TRBV18 | CASSPRDVYGYTF | TGTGCCAGCTCACCACGGGACGTATATGGCTACACCTTC
TRBJ1-1 | . | . | TRBV27 | CASSPTPDRSAFF | TGTGCCAGCAGTCCTACCCCGGATCGATCAGCTTTCTTT
TRBJ2-1 | . | TRBD2 | TRBV7-9 | CASSLVMSGNSYNEQFF | TGTGCCAGCAGCTTAGTTATGAGCGGGAACTCCTACAATGAGCAGTTCTTC
TRBJ2-2 | . | . | TRBV14 | CASSPLGGRYTGELFF | TGTGCCAGCAGCCCTCTGGGGGGCCGGTACACCGGGGAGCTGTTTTTT
TRBJ1-1 | . | TRBD1 | TRBV20-1 | CSAPDRGGAFF | TGCAGTGCTCCGGACAGGGGCGGAGCTTTCTTT
TRBJ2-7 | . | TRBD1 | TRBV10-1 | CATSPVRHRGLYEQYF | TGCGCCACCTCCCCGGTCCGACACAGGGGGCTATACGAGCAGTACTTC
TRBJ1-1 | . | . | TRBV29-1 | CSVAGRLNTEAFF | TGCAGCGTTGCGGGCAGGCTGAACACTGAAGCTTTCTTT
TRBJ2-1 | . | . | TRBV6-1 | CASTEGGPSYNEQFF | TGTGCCAGCACCGAAGGAGGTCCTTCCTACAATGAGCAGTTCTTC
TRBJ2-5 | once | TRBD2 | TRBV5-4 | CASSLEAGVETQYF | TGTGCCAGCAGCTTGGAGGCGGGAGTGGAGACCCAGTACTTC
TRBJ2-7 | . | . | TRBV7-9 | CASSLTPGYEQYF | TGTGCCAGCAGCTTAACCCCCGGCTACGAGCAGTACTTC
TRBJ2-5 | . | . | TRBV5-1 | CASSFTHQETQYF | TGCGCCAGCAGCTTTACCCACCAAGAGACCCAGTACTTC
TRBJ2-7 | . | TRBD1 | TRBV2 | CASRGTEYEQYF | TGTGCCAGCAGGGGGACAGAGTACGAGCAGTACTTC
TRBJ1-5 | . | . | TRBV5-5 | CASSLAVHRGQGGNQPQHF | TGTGCCAGCAGCTTGGCTGTGCATCGGGGTCAGGGAGGCAATCAGCCCCAGCATTTT
TRBJ2-5 | . | TRBD1 | TRBV28 | CASSSRQGAGETQYF | TGTGCCAGCAGTTCCCGACAGGGGGCGGGAGAGACCCAGTACTTC
TRBJ2-1 | . | . | TRBV7-6 | CASSLGVGYRPSYRNEQFF | TGTGCCAGCAGCTTAGGGGTAGGCTATAGACCTTCTTATCGCAATGAGCAGTTCTTC
TRBJ2-3 | . | . | TRBV27 | CASSLVGYTDTQYF | TGTGCCAGCAGTTTGGTGGGGTACACAGATACGCAGTATTTT
TRBJ2-1 | . | TRBD2 | TRBV11-3 | CASSLTGRVSEQFF | TGTGCCAGCAGCTTGACCGGGAGGGTAAGTGAGCAGTTCTTC
TRBJ2-1 | once | TRBD2 | TRBV14 | CASSPSPGTSGRALNEQFF | TGTGCCAGCAGCCCTAGTCCCGGGACTAGCGGGAGGGCCCTCAATGAGCAGTTCTTC
TRBJ2-7 | . | . | TRBV9 | CASSVAAASYEQYF | TGTGCCAGCAGCGTAGCAGCAGCCTCCTACGAGCAGTACTTC
TRBJ2-7 | . | TRBD1 | TRBV29-1 | CSVEGGQKYEQYF | TGCAGCGTTGAAGGGGGACAGAAGTACGAGCAGTACTTC
TRBJ2-7 | . | TRBD1 | TRBV9 | CASSVGDLGQGYEQYF | TGTGCCAGCAGCGTAGGGGACCTCGGACAGGGCTACGAGCAGTACTTC
TRBJ2-1 | . | . | TRBV18 | CASSPYRDNEQFF | TGTGCCAGCTCACCGTACCGGGACAATGAGCAGTTCTTC
TRBJ1-1 | . | . | TRBV7-9 | CASSVRRDTEAFF | TGTGCCAGCAGCGTACGACGGGACACTGAAGCTTTCTTT
TRBJ1-1 | . | TRBD1 | TRBV30 | CAWTRGLMNTEAFF | TGTGCCTGGACAAGGGGGCTCATGAACACTGAAGCTTTCTTT